This T cell receptor beta chain derives from a study of cytomegalovirus exposure and HLA in healthy donors. Researchers ran the PCR with 60 Vbeta and 13 Jbeta primers. Method: immunoSEQ multiplex PCR; TCRdb's copy keeps in-frame clones and lacks some. The sample has about 140,000 clones; around 73% are singletons. This CDR3 is 16 amino acids long. Germline loops: CDR1 MNHEY, CDR2 SMNVEV (reference sequence). The ends were cut back, 5 bases at V and 0 bases at J, with 11 bases in the middle. This chain links TRBV27 with TRBJ1-6; D is undetermined. The clonotype was recovered from a woman in her thirties or forties in good health and CMV-seronegative. The sequenced sample was PBMCs. The CDR3 coding sequence is TGTGCCAGCAGTATCTCGGGTAGCTCCTATAATTCACCCCTCCACTTT. Translating it yields CASSISGSSYNSPLHF.